A single TCR beta chain is shown here with its context. Its antigen is still unknown. It has no much larger one-base neighbor in the sample; base qualities were not kept. V is cut by 8 bases and J by 4 bases, and the space between the germline ends is 14 bases. Looking up the germline V gene yields CDR1 MNHNS and CDR2 SASEGT. From the cysteine through the phenylalanine, the CDR3 covers 13 amino acids. The retained sequence is limited to the CDR3, 39 bases, with the frame set at the first base. This sample is drawn from a study of cytomegalovirus exposure and HLA in healthy donors (dated by TCRdb to about 2017). Regarding the study in general: An earlier analysis of roughly 610 of the donors reported about 280 Gb of sequence data and 100 million to 120 million unique TCR beta sequences obtained from approximately 180 million T cells. Around 300 gigabases of sequencing data and some 85 million unique TCR sequences were included in an early release covering roughly 700 HLA-typed donors. Among the roughly 390 genotyped donors, about 85% belonged to the genetic ancestry cluster associated with self-reported Caucasian donors. The study aimed to test whether cataloging public T cell receptors could reveal signatures of past pathogen exposure. The T cell repertoires of 550 to 850 subjects were profiled by immunosequencing and related to cytomegalovirus serostatus. Besides the first cohort of 666 subjects, a separate validation cohort made up of about 120 different subjects was used. To predict cytomegalovirus infection status, the study brought together high-throughput TCR immunosequencing, statistical association of individual TCRs with disease status, and machine learning. To study patterns of TCR occurrence, a later analysis re-analyzed previously published TCR beta repertoires from several hundred donors and added high-resolution HLA genotyping. Rather than using new phenotypic data, the later analysis identified candidate immune exposures from TCR beta sequences and from how often those sequences occurred across donors. To decide whether each TCR beta V gene segment behaved as functional or pseudogenic, an earlier analysis of 587 of the donors relied on high-throughput TCR beta sequencing. Donor age, sex, ethnicity and CMV serostatus were compiled together with the repertoire data. In a later genetic analysis, genome-wide SNP genotypes for about three fifths of the roughly 670 donors were used, and that subset was treated as a discovery cohort. Every repertoire in the discovery cohort had been generated on one and the same sequencing platform. Class I and class II HLA loci were covered by the typing at four-digit resolution. Typing coverage differed by locus: A, B, C, DRB1 and DQB1 were typed in about 629-640 donors, DQA1 in about 510, DPA1 in some 570, and DPB1 in 472. About 5 DR-DQ haplotypes were handled as single units for association and clustering, since linkage in the cohort was strong. Among almost 400 genotyped donors of the cohort, an average of approximately 250,000 unique TCR beta nucleotide sequences were sequenced per donor, about a sixth of them non-productive.

What the study reported, not specific to this receptor: Some IMGT-functional V segments, including TRBV6-2 and TRBV6-3, could not be distinguished by the 87-base-pair reads and were therefore excluded. About 17 rarely observed V segments, including chromosome 9 orphons, were excluded from the earlier analysis of several hundred of the donors because counts were too low. Compared with the approximately 670-donor mean, donors in an Asian-associated ancestry cluster had fewer N-insertions in productive TCRs, according to a later genetic analysis. In a later analysis, about 16,000 TCR beta sequences were associated with specific HLA alleles at a false discovery rate of 0.05. A further reported finding was that TCR beta sequences accurately predicted the HLA-A and HLA-B alleles for most subjects in the first cohort. Broadly in line with IMGT annotations, most TCR beta V segments showed up in productive rearrangements about 87% or about 30% of the time in an earlier analysis of several hundred of the donors. According to a later analysis, most CMV-associated TCR beta chains appeared to be HLA-restricted, and the HLA associations seemed to be driven largely by CMV exposure. This cohort had only TCR beta chains sequenced, and the lack of alpha or paired-chain data limited which features could be detected. Several of the top co-occurrence clusters appeared to be linked to parvovirus B19, influenza, CMV and Epstein-Barr virus, according to a later analysis. Because some donors lacked HLA typing at each locus, the association tests relied only on the typed subset. A later analysis found that TCR association rates varied across HLA loci, with DRB1 alleles showing the most associated TCRs and HLA-C alleles the fewest. V-gene and J-gene trimming of TCR beta chains was associated with a missense DCLRE1C variant in a later genetic analysis, and the association was replicated in an independent cohort. In a later analysis, HLA-associated TCR beta chains were found to be more clonally expanded and to have lower generation probabilities than equally common non-associated chains. A few of the identified cytomegalovirus-associated TCR beta chains were confirmed in vitro to be specific for cytomegalovirus antigens. Sequencing depth was assumed to be roughly uniform across donors in the presence/absence analyses, though that assumption may not hold. The only immune exposure information available for the cohort was CMV serostatus. Cytomegalovirus status was reported to be diagnosed by the classifier with high specificity and sensitivity in both the original and validation cohorts. While some public TCRs were present in many individuals, most TCR sequences turned up only very rarely across donors. When HLA alleles, especially DR and DQ, strongly co-occurred, TCR associations were difficult to assign to individual alleles. The sequencing pipeline was judged likely to have produced a cluster of highly shared sequence variants as a technical artifact. The authors suggested that the approach could potentially be extended to other disease states and immunological phenotypes. Linkage disequilibrium might explain the correlated functional status among segregating V segments, but an unknown experimental factor could not be excluded. A total of about 150 TCR beta chains were listed by the study as associated with cytomegalovirus.

In total, 630 or so healthy bone marrow donors made up the cohort. Cohort members were all nominally healthy when sampled, although unrecorded immune exposures were likely present. The donor was CMV seropositive and belonged to the group of more than 250 seropositive cohort members. A peripheral blood sample was provided by each donor, and peripheral blood mononuclear cells were used for TCR beta sequencing. Genomic DNA was extracted from the blood cell samples with the Qiagen DNeasy Blood Extraction Kit. The method was the immunoSEQ multiplex PCR assay. A mixture of 60 forward primers for TCR Vbeta segments and 13 reverse primers for TCR Jbeta segments was used in the multiplex PCR. A multiplex PCR assay on genomic DNA amplified the CDR3 region of rearranged TCR beta genes. Amplified TCR beta libraries were sequenced as 87-base-pair reads on the Illumina HiSeq System. In the authors' own workflow: A later analysis tallied 80 million to 95 million unique TCR beta chains across the 600 to 700 repertoires, and about 10 million of those chains were shared by two or more donors. Raw reads were error-corrected and collapsed into unique sequences by a nearest-neighbor algorithm in which closely related sequences were merged to remove PCR and sequencing errors. CDR3 sequences were aligned to IMGT reference sequences to assign V, D and J gene segments. Each retained sequence needed at least a six-nucleotide match to both a V gene segment and a J gene segment. Rearrangements were called productive when the CDR3 lacked stop codons and stayed in frame with V and J; all others were non-productive. Following IMGT convention, CDR3 was defined as the stretch from the second conserved V-encoded cysteine to the conserved J-encoded phenylalanine. The earlier analysis of about 640 of the donors excluded any sequence lacking an unambiguous match to a single V gene segment. In an earlier analysis of 587 of the donors, a V segment was called functional when productive rearrangements were above 56.7%, and segregating when the standard deviation between donors exceeded 5%. A statistical classification framework was built for diagnosing cytomegalovirus status from the catalog of TCR beta chain sequences. A later analysis assigned V and J genes by comparing TCR nucleotide sequences with IMGT/GENE-DB human TR gene sequences. In a later analysis, CDR3 sequences and most-parsimonious VDJ recombination scenarios were assigned using the TCRdist pipeline. In a later analysis, each TCR beta chain was defined by its CDR3 amino acid sequence together with its V-gene family, and reads lacking a unique V-gene family were excluded. In a later analysis, several hundred highly shared, low-generation-probability nucleotide sequences were removed to address suspected cross-contamination and a sequencing artifact. A later analysis calculated a clonal expansion index for each public chain from normalized within-repertoire ranks of inferred template counts. Generation probabilities in a later analysis came from a VDJ recombination model fitted to out-of-frame rearrangements, and those results were checked against IGoR. A later analysis scored TCR-TCR, TCR-HLA and TCR-CMV co-occurrence with hypergeometric tests, applying a repertoire-size bias correction to TCR pairs. False discovery rates were estimated in a later analysis by permuting HLA or CMV assignments 20 times. In a later analysis, co-occurring TCRs were grouped using DBSCAN, with TCRdist sequence similarity added in when clustering inside HLA-allele-positive subsets. Repertoires with fewer than 30,000 or more than 120,000 public chains, plus five repertoires with anomalous nucleotide sharing, were excluded from co-occurrence clustering. TCRdb carries this immuneACCESS record with in-frame sequences only. Its versions omit some clonotypes, under half of them owing to an unresolved V gene in the studies checked, with the rest unexplained. The V and J calls and clone size are taken from that table; D and trimming were inferred from the DNA. The sample yields about 59,000 clones; 89% were counted once. The ten largest make up approximately 1.5% of the sample.

The sample consisted of PBMCs. The origin of this receptor is a man aged 30-40 years in good health and CMV-seropositive. The V and J segments used are TRBV6-1 and TRBJ1-1, and possibly TRBD1, on 5 matching bases. For the CDR3, the sequence is CASAGRGGTEAFF. In nucleotide form, the sequence is TGTGCCAGCGCGGGGCGCGGGGGCACTGAAGCTTTCTTT.